One and the same sample provided the 20 T cell receptor beta chains below, sequenced in a study of blood T cell repertoires in COVID-19. The method was immunoSEQ multiplex PCR; TCRdb's version includes in-frame clones alone and lacks a portion of them. The sample shows some 150,000 clones, 70% to 85% of them seen only once. Sequenced: peripheral blood. Source of these receptors: a man between 60 and 70 years old with COVID-19, enrolled during active disease.

This chain uses TRBV3-1 (or the pseudogene TRBV3-2) with TRBJ2-5; TRBD1 matches 10 bases. Germline assignment: CDR1 LGHDT and CDR2 YNNKEL (reference sequence). The CDR3 consists of 20 residues. Germline trimming cut 0 bases from V and 2 bases from J; bases unmatched to any gene: 15. The CDR3 reads CASSQDRKGQGTARQETQYF. In DNA form, the CDR3 reads TGTGCCAGCAGCCAAGATAGAAAGGGACAGGGGACCGCTAGGCAAGAGACCCAGTACTTC.

This clone was observed once. V gene TRBV19 combines with J gene TRBJ1-1; TRBD1 agrees at 8 bases. V shed 10 bases and J 1 base; nucleotides not matched to a gene: 8. CDR3 length: 14 residues. From germline, CDR1 is LNHDA and CDR2 SQIVND (reference sequence). CDR3 coding DNA: TGTGCCACGAAAAGAGACAGGGGGAACACTGAAGCTTTCTTT. Its protein product is CATKRDRGNTEAFF. Full variable domain (missing parts from reference TRBV19 and TRBJ1-1): DGGITQSPKYLFRKEGQNVTLSCEQNLNHDAMYWYRQDPGQGLRLIYYSQIVNDFQKGDIAEGYSVSREKKESFPLTVTSAQKNPTAFYLCATKRDRGNTEAFFGQGTRLTVV.

The chain is built from TRBV7-6 and TRBJ1-2; a possible D gene is TRBD1 (6 bases). Trimming left V 1 base short and J 5 bases short, with 11 bases between. Germline V gives CDR1 SGHVS, CDR2 FNYEAQ. CDR3 length equals 14 residues. CDR3 coding DNA: TGTGCCAGCAGCTTAGAAAGGGGGGGATATGGCTACACCTTC. Translation gives CASSLERGGYGYTF.

This chain connects TRBV16 to TRBJ1-1, with D tentatively TRBD1 (5 bases). The V and J ends lost 0 bases and 1 base respectively, with 9 bases between them. CDR1 and CDR2 from the germline V gene are KGHSY and FQNENV. The CDR3 consists of 15 residues. CDR3 in amino acids: CASSQSGTGNTEAFF. DNA of the CDR3: TGTGCCAGCAGCCAATCCGGAACAGGGAACACTGAAGCTTTCTTT.

The rearrangement uses TRBV6-5 and TRBJ2-1, with 10 bases matching TRBD2. The germline V gene has CDR1 MNHEY and CDR2 SVGAGI. The V gene end was trimmed by 8 bases and the J gene end by 9 bases; junction bases not matched to a gene: 7. CDR3 length: 13 amino acids. The DNA of the CDR3 is TGTGCCAGCCCAACTAGCGGGGCTAGTGAGCAGTTCTTC. It translates to CASPTSGASEQFF.

The gene calls are TRBV5-8 and TRBJ2-4; tentatively, D is TRBD1 (6 bases). The CDR3 is 15 residues long. Trimming took 4 bases from V and 0 from J, leaving 11 bases between them. The germline V gene encodes CDR1 SGHTS and CDR2 YDEGEE. CDR3 nucleotide sequence: TGTGCCAGCAGCCTAAACAGGGCAGCCAAAAACATTCAGTACTTC. Its translation is CASSLNRAAKNIQYF.

Regarding this clone: Compared with germline, one end of the junction differs, possibly owing to a read error. The genes are TRBV19 and TRBJ1-2; 7 bases agree with TRBD1. This CDR3 has 12 amino acids. CDR1 is LNHDA and CDR2 is SQIVND in the germline V gene (reference sequence). The chain's CDR3 is CASSIQRTGQHF. The CDR3 coding sequence is TGTGCCAGTAGTATACAAAGGACAGGCCAGCACTTC.

This chain uses TRBV15 with TRBJ1-6; 8 nucleotides line up with TRBD1. CDR1 is LNHNV, CDR2 YYDKDF, per germline (reference sequence). The CDR3 totals 15 residues. V was clipped by 1 base and J by 6 bases; unmatched bases: 2. CDR3 nucleotide sequence: TGTGCCACCAGCAGAGGTGACAGGGGTAATTCACCCCTCCACTTT. This gives the protein CATSRGDRGNSPLHF. Full variable domain (outside the CDR3, taken from reference TRBV15 and TRBJ1-6): DAMVIQNPRYQVTQFGKPVTLSCSQTLNHNVMYWYQQKSSQAPKLLFHYYDKDFNNEADTPDNFQSRRPNTSFCFLDIRSPGLGDTAMYLCATSRGDRGNSPLHFGNGTRLTVT.

V usage is TRBV7-2 and J usage is TRBJ2-5, with 10 bases aligning to TRBD2. V shed 5 bases, J shed 5 bases, and the junction held 11 bases outside the gene matches. The germline CDR1 and CDR2 sequences are SGHTA and FQGNSA. The CDR3 has 16 amino acids. This CDR3 is CASSPRVAGGGETQYF. DNA of the CDR3: TGTGCCAGCAGCCCCAGGGTAGCGGGGGGCGGGGAGACCCAGTACTTC.

This clone appeared once. The chain is built from TRBV7-9 and TRBJ1-1; weak D call: TRBD1 (5 bases). The CDR3 loop spans 15 amino acids. Per germline, CDR1 SEHNR and CDR2 FQNEAQ (reference sequence). Trimming shortened V by 2 bases and J by 5 bases, and 15 bases separated the two germline ends. This chain's CDR3 is CASSLIGGKGTEAFF. The CDR3 nucleotides read TGTGCCAGCAGCTTAATAGGTGGGAAGGGGACTGAAGCTTTCTTT.

The chain carries TRBV4-2 and TRBJ1-4; TRBD1 agrees at 8 bases. Germline V lookup: CDR1 LGHNA, CDR2 YNFKEQ. The CDR3 totals 16 residues. J gave up 8 bases and V 5 bases, and 13 bases lay outside the gene matches. The CDR3 nucleotides are TGTGCCAGCAGCAAGAATGGCCAGGGGGCGGGGGAAAAACTGTTTTTT. Its protein is CASSKNGQGAGEKLFF.

The gene calls are TRBV11-3 and TRBJ2-7, with 7 positions matching TRBD1. Germline CDR1 is SGHNT and CDR2 is YENEEA. This CDR3 has 14 amino acids. Germline trimming cut 4 bases from V and 6 bases from J; bases unmatched to any gene: 9. CDR3 in DNA: TGTGCCAGCAGCTATCGACAGGGCAGCGGCGAGCAGTACTTC. Its protein is CASSYRQGSGEQYF.

A few counts support this clone. The rearrangement uses TRBV19 and TRBJ2-1, with D tentatively TRBD1 (6 bases). V lost 6 bases, J lost 4 bases, and 10 bases lay in between. This CDR3 region has 13 residues. CDR1 is LNHDA and CDR2 is SQIVND in the germline V gene (reference sequence). The CDR3 DNA follows: TGTGCCAGTAGCTCCGGACAGTACAATGAGCAGTTCTTC. Its translation: CASSSGQYNEQFF. The full variable domain, in which reference TRBV19 and TRBJ2-1 provide the parts outside the CDR3, is DGGITQSPKYLFRKEGQNVTLSCEQNLNHDAMYWYRQDPGQGLRLIYYSQIVNDFQKGDIAEGYSVSREKKESFPLTVTSAQKNPTAFYLCASSSGQYNEQFFGPGTRLTVL.

The V call is TRBV7-2, the J call TRBJ1-4, with D possibly being TRBD1 (5 bases). V lost 0 bases to trimming and J lost 3 bases, with 11 bases between them. The CDR3 is 16 residues long. Germline V gene sequence: CDR1 SGHTA, CDR2 FQGNSA. DNA for the CDR3: TGTGCCAGCAGCTTAGCGGGGCGGAGATCTAATGAAAAACTGTTTTTT. Its protein is CASSLAGRRSNEKLFF.

The CDR3: CASSLGDSYGYTF. The CDR3 DNA sequence: TGTGCCAGCAGCTTGGGCGACAGCTATGGCTACACCTTC. The chain joins TRBV5-8 to TRBJ1-2, with D possibly matching TRBD1 (5 bases). CDR1 and CDR2 (germline): SGHTS, YDEGEE. Trimming shortened V by 0 bases and J by 4 bases, and 7 bases separated the two germline ends. The CDR3 sequence is 13 residues long.

The chain joins TRBV11-3 to TRBJ1-6; perhaps TRBD1 as D (5 bases). Between the trimmed V and J ends, which lost 0 bases and 5 bases, there was a span of 8 bases. In germline, CDR1 is SGHNT, CDR2 YENEEA. The CDR3 is made up of 15 amino acids. This CDR3 reads CASSLDREDNSPLHF. CDR3 nucleotide sequence: TGTGCCAGCAGCTTAGACAGGGAGGATAATTCACCCCTCCACTTT. Full variable domain (remainder filled in from reference TRBV11-3 and TRBJ1-6): EAGVVQSPRYKIIEKKQPVAFWCNPISGHNTLYWYLQNLGQGPELLIRYENEEAVDDSQLPKDRFSAERLKGVDSTLKIQPAELGDSAVYLCASSLDREDNSPLHFGNGTRLTVT.

J is TRBJ2-5 and V is TRBV5-1; the D gene is possibly TRBD2 (6 bases). Germline V lookup: CDR1 SGHRS, CDR2 YFSETQ. Between the trimmed V and J ends, which lost 3 bases and 2 bases, there was a span of 11 bases. The CDR3 totals 14 residues. The CDR3 coding sequence is TGCGCCAGCAGCTCGACCGGGACTCAAGAGACCCAGTACTTC. Protein product: CASSSTGTQETQYF.

The chain links TRBV18 to TRBJ1-1; D might be TRBD1 (5 bases). V was trimmed by 4 bases and J by 5 bases, leaving 8 bases between them. The CDR3 sequence is 12 residues long. From germline, CDR1 is KGHSH and CDR2 LQKENI. The CDR3 DNA sequence: TGTGCCAGCTCACAGGGGTTTACTGAAGCTTTCTTT. Its protein is CASSQGFTEAFF.

This sequence joins TRBV7-9 and TRBJ1-2, with no clear D. The CDR3 totals 12 residues. The germline V gene encodes CDR1 SEHNR and CDR2 FQNEAQ (reference sequence). Trimming stripped 8 bases from V and 3 bases from J, with 10 bases between. CDR3 protein: CASPEADYGYTF. In nucleotides, the CDR3 is TGTGCCAGCCCCGAGGCAGACTATGGCTACACCTTC.

The chain couples TRBV18 to TRBJ1-2; D not resolved. From germline, CDR1 is KGHSH and CDR2 LQKENI. V was clipped by 2 bases and J by 2 bases, with 12 bases between them. There are 15 residues in the CDR3. The CDR3 sequence: CASSPLESPNYGYTF. CDR3 bases: TGTGCCAGCTCACCATTAGAGTCACCCAACTATGGCTACACCTTC.